Below are 30 T cell receptor beta chains sequenced from a single sample in a study of T cell clones after liver transplantation. The assay was immunoSEQ multiplex PCR, and TCRdb's table has in-frame clones only and misses some. The table records 40,000 to 65,000 clones, roughly 83% of them present only once. The specimen comprised CD4+ T cells from blood, sampled before liver transplant. The source is a human donor who received a liver transplant.

This clone was detected only a few times. The chain uses TRBV9 and TRBJ2-6, with 8 bases aligning to TRBD1. Germline trimming cut 3 bases from V and 1 base from J; bases unmatched to any gene: 6. CDR1 and CDR2 from the germline V gene are SGDLS and YYNGEE. The CDR3 length is 17 residues. CDR3 residues: CASSEGTGISGANVLTF. In nucleotides, the CDR3 is TGTGCCAGCAGCGAAGGGACAGGAATATCTGGGGCCAACGTCCTGACTTTC.

Ten or more counts support this clone. V and J are TRBV6-5 and TRBJ1-4, with D perhaps matching TRBD1 (5 bases). V was cut by 2 bases and J by 8 bases, with 15 bases left in between. The CDR3 totals 15 residues. The V gene's germline CDR1 is MNHEY and CDR2 SVGAGI. This chain's CDR3 is CASSYNGQGGEKLFF. DNA of the CDR3: TGTGCCAGCAGTTACAATGGGCAGGGTGGCGAAAAACTGTTTTTT.

This chain uses TRBV19 with TRBJ1-5, with TRBD1 matching 8 bases. This CDR3 contains 15 residues. Germline-derived CDR1 and CDR2 are LNHDA and SQIVND (reference sequence). The trim removed 5 bases at V and 3 bases at J, leaving 6 bases unmatched. The CDR3 protein is CASSPTGVDNQPQHF. The DNA for the CDR3 is TGTGCCAGTAGTCCGACAGGGGTGGACAATCAGCCCCAGCATTTT.

The chain recombines TRBV23-1 with TRBJ2-3, with D maybe TRBD2 (6 bases). TRBV23-1 is annotated as an ORF whose role is uncertain. There are 16 residues in the CDR3. V was shortened by 0 bases and J by 2 bases, with 12 bases between the two germline ends. DNA for the CDR3: TGCGCCAGCAGTCAATCCATCTCGGGGGTCACAGATACGCAGTATTTT. Translating it yields CASSQSISGVTDTQYF.

The J gene is TRBJ1-2, the V gene TRBV10-3, with a tentative D call TRBD1 (5 bases). Germline CDR1 and CDR2: ENHRY and SYGVKD. Trimming shortened V by 0 bases and J by 3 bases, and 11 bases separated the two germline ends. This CDR3 contains 15 residues. The CDR3 is CAISESTRGDYGYTF. Here the CDR3 DNA reads TGTGCCATCAGTGAGTCGACAAGGGGTGACTATGGCTACACCTTC.

The CDR3 DNA reads as TGTGCCAGTAGTACTCCACAGGGGGGGAACACTGAAGCTTTCTTT. Its translation is CASSTPQGGNTEAFF. This chain connects TRBV19 to TRBJ1-1; the match to TRBD1 covers 8 bases. Germline CDR1 LNHDA, CDR2 SQIVND (reference sequence). This CDR3 has 15 amino acids. The J segment lost 1 base and the V segment lost 4 bases, leaving 5 bases of the junction unmatched.

The chain uses TRBV28 and TRBJ1-2; possibly TRBD1 for D (6 bases). Germline V CDR1 and CDR2: MDHEN, SYDVKM. This CDR3 contains 13 residues. The V end was cut by 2 bases, the J end by 5 bases, with 9 bases between. CDR3 nucleotides: TGTGCCAGCAGTTTACTGGGGGCTTATGGCTACACCTTC. It is translated as CASSLLGAYGYTF.

The chain combines TRBV18 with TRBJ2-5; 7 bases line up with TRBD1. The V gene's germline CDR1 is KGHSH and CDR2 LQKENI. The CDR3 has 16 residues. The J segment lost 5 bases and the V segment lost 3 bases, leaving 12 bases of the junction unmatched. For the CDR3, the DNA is TGTGCCAGCTCACCCCTCAGGGGGTCCCCCACGGAGACCCAGTACTTC. Translating gives CASSPLRGSPTETQYF.

This chain links TRBV7-9 with TRBJ1-1; TRBD1 aligns across 7 bases. Germline V lookup: CDR1 SEHNR, CDR2 FQNEAQ (reference sequence). This CDR3 has 15 amino acids. J gave up 1 base and V 5 bases, and 7 bases lay outside the gene matches. The CDR3 spells CASSREGAGNTEAFF. CDR3 coding DNA: TGTGCCAGCAGCCGTGAGGGGGCAGGGAACACTGAAGCTTTCTTT.

This sequence joins TRBV27 and TRBJ2-3; 10 nucleotides line up with TRBD2. The CDR3 runs to 15 residues. Trimming took 3 bases from V and 4 from J; bases not matched to a gene: 4. Germline-derived CDR1 and CDR2 are MNHEY and SMNVEV (reference sequence). The chain's CDR3 is CASSFRLAGADTQYF. In nucleotides, the CDR3 is TGTGCCAGCAGTTTCAGGCTAGCGGGAGCAGATACGCAGTATTTT.

V is TRBV6-1 and J is TRBJ1-2, with D uncertain. This CDR3 contains 16 residues. Germline V gene data show CDR1 as MNHNS and CDR2 as SASEGT. V was clipped by 3 bases and J by 5 bases, with 19 bases between them. CDR3 DNA sequence: TGTGCCAGCAGTGACGGCCAACCACGGTTCGGGTATGGCTACACCTTC. It is translated as CASSDGQPRFGYGYTF.

The chain carries TRBV7-9 and TRBJ2-4; 10 bases agree with TRBD1. After removal of 0 bases from V and 4 bases from J, the junction contained 0 bases not matched to a gene. This CDR3 spans 15 amino acids. Germline V gene sequence: CDR1 SEHNR, CDR2 FQNEAQ (reference sequence). CDR3 coding DNA: TGTGCCAGCAGCTTAGCGGGACAGGGGAAAAACATTCAGTACTTC. It is translated as CASSLAGQGKNIQYF.

The chain recombines TRBV4-2 with TRBJ2-1, with D possibly TRBD2 on 5 matching bases. The CDR3 loop spans 16 amino acids. Trimming took 0 bases from V and 2 from J, leaving 11 bases between them. Germline V gene data show CDR1 as LGHNA and CDR2 as YNFKEQ. CDR3 nucleotides: TGTGCCAGCAGCCAAGATCTAAGTAGCGCCTACAATGAGCAGTTCTTC. Protein: CASSQDLSSAYNEQFF.

This chain connects TRBV19 to TRBJ2-5; no clear D. Germline V CDR1 and CDR2: LNHDA, SQIVND (reference sequence). The CDR3 is 11 residues long. V was shortened by 7 bases and J by 4 bases, with 7 bases between the two germline ends. The CDR3 DNA is TGTGCCAGTACCCGAGGAGAGACCCAGTACTTC. It yields the protein CASTRGETQYF.

This clone was found a few times. The J gene is TRBJ2-5, the V gene TRBV27; D may be TRBD1 or TRBD2 (6 bases each). Germline V gene sequence: CDR1 MNHEY, CDR2 SMNVEV (reference sequence). V was pared by 7 bases and J by 0 bases, with 15 bases between. The CDR3 is 15 amino acids. The CDR3 region has the DNA TGTGCCAGCAAGAGACAGGCGGGGTACCAAGAGACCCAGTACTTC. Protein: CASKRQAGYQETQYF.

The gene calls are TRBV6-1 and TRBJ2-3; tentative D call: TRBD2 (6 bases). The CDR3 has 14 amino acids. The ends were cut back, 5 bases at V and 5 bases at J, with 14 bases in the middle. Germline V gene sequence: CDR1 MNHNS, CDR2 SASEGT. In nucleotides, the CDR3 is TGTGCCAGCAGTTTCGGCGGAGGGGAAGATACGCAGTATTTT. Amino acids: CASSFGGGEDTQYF.

The chain carries TRBV7-9 and TRBJ2-7; 8 bases align to TRBD2. Germline V gene sequence: CDR1 SEHNR, CDR2 FQNEAQ (reference sequence). V trimming: 1 base; J trimming: 1 base; junction bases outside the gene matches: 6. This CDR3 region has 16 residues. This CDR3 reads CASSLEIAGRSYEQYF. The CDR3 DNA reads TGTGCCAGCAGCTTAGAGATAGCGGGGCGTTCCTACGAGCAGTACTTC. Complete variable domain (other parts from reference TRBV7-9 and TRBJ2-7): DTGVSQNPRHKITKRGQNVTFRCDPISEHNRLYWYRQTLGQGPEFLTYFQNEAQLEKSRLLSDRFSAERPKGSFSTLEIQRTEQGDSAMYLCASSLEIAGRSYEQYFGPGTRLTVT.

The chain links TRBV4-2 to TRBJ2-5; D unresolved. V lost 2 bases and J 2 bases, leaving 0 bases between the germline ends. The CDR3 loop spans 11 amino acids. Germline-derived CDR1 and CDR2 are LGHNA and YNFKEQ. The CDR3 sequence is CASSQQETQYF. The CDR3 coding sequence is TGTGCCAGCAGCCAACAAGAGACCCAGTACTTC.

CDR3 in amino acids: CASSRQGIETQYF. The CDR3 coding sequence is TGTGCCAGCAGTCGCCAGGGTATAGAGACCCAGTACTTC. The chain has TRBV27 and TRBJ2-5; possibly TRBD1 for D (5 bases). The CDR3 totals 13 residues. V lost 5 bases to trimming and J lost 4 bases, with 11 bases between them. Germline values: CDR1 MNHEY, CDR2 SMNVEV (reference sequence).

This chain joins TRBV9 and TRBJ1-2; 9 bases align to TRBD1. The ends lost 0 bases at V and 6 bases at J; junction bases unmatched: 6. Germline lookup yields CDR1 SGDLS and CDR2 YYNGEE. The CDR3 runs 15 residues. The CDR3 DNA follows: TGTGCCAGCAGCGTAGGAATTACAGGGGGCCATGGCTACACCTTC. Translating it yields CASSVGITGGHGYTF.

The chain couples TRBV19 to TRBJ1-2, with D unresolved. V shed 1 base and J shed 5 bases, with 14 bases lying between them. CDR1 is LNHDA, CDR2 SQIVND, per germline (reference sequence). This CDR3 comprises 15 residues. CDR3 nucleotide sequence: TGTGCCAGTAGTATAGGAGGGCAGAGCCTTTATGGCTACACCTTC. It is translated as CASSIGGQSLYGYTF.

Only one count was recorded for this clone. This chain links TRBV7-2 with TRBJ1-1, with 9 bases matching TRBD1. CDR1 is SGHTA, CDR2 FQGNSA, per germline. CDR3 size: 14 residues. Trimming cost V 5 bases and J 5 bases; bases outside gene matches: 6. In nucleotides, the CDR3 is TGTGCCAGCAGCCCCCGGACAGGGGTTACTGAAGCTTTCTTT. This translates into CASSPRTGVTEAFF.

A few counts support this clone. The chain combines TRBV5-6 with TRBJ2-1, with TRBD1 identical over 8 bases. There are 15 residues in the CDR3. V lost 4 bases and J lost 3; bases outside the gene matches: 6. Germline CDR1 reads SGHDT; CDR2 reads YYEEEE. CDR3 coding DNA: TGTGCCAGCAGCCTACAGGGGGGCCTCTACAATGAGCAGTTCTTC. This codes for CASSLQGGLYNEQFF.

V and J are TRBV2 and TRBJ2-5, with D unclear. The CDR3 has 12 residues. Germline V gene sequence: CDR1 SNHLY, CDR2 FYNNEI. V was cut by 7 bases and J by 2 bases, with 8 bases left in between. Here the CDR3 DNA reads TGTGCCAGCAACAGAATGCAAGAGACCCAGTACTTC. Its protein product is CASNRMQETQYF. Together with reference TRBV2 and TRBJ2-5, the CDR3 gives the full variable domain: EPEVTQTPSHQVTQMGQEVILRCVPISNHLYFYWYRQILGQKVEFLVSFYNNEISEKSEIFDDQFSVERPDGSNFTLKIRSTKLEDSAMYFCASNRMQETQYFGPGTRLLVL.

J is TRBJ2-3 and V is TRBV5-1; D is unclear. This CDR3 has 11 residues. Trimming removed 2 bases at V and 5 bases at J, with 3 bases between. The germline V gene has CDR1 SGHRS and CDR2 YFSETQ. The CDR3 sequence is CASSLLDTQYF. The CDR3 DNA sequence: TGCGCCAGCAGCTTATTAGATACGCAGTATTTT.

This sequence joins TRBV6-1 and TRBJ2-7; D assignment may be TRBD1 or TRBD2 (6 bases each). The germline CDR1 and CDR2 sequences are MNHNS and SASEGT. V was clipped by 6 bases and J by 1 base, with 13 bases between them. There are 14 residues in the CDR3. DNA of the CDR3: TGTGCCAGCAGGGCTCGAGGGGGGTCCTACGAGCAGTACTTC. Protein sequence: CASRARGGSYEQYF.

This clone occurred a few times. Mismatch with germline at one junction end may stem from a read error. This rearrangement joins TRBV18 to TRBJ2-7; 7 bases align to TRBD1. The length of the CDR3 is 17 residues. Germline V gene sequence: CDR1 KGHSH, CDR2 LQKENI. The CDR3 loop reads CASSPYPPGGASHEQYF. The CDR3 coding sequence is TGTGCCAGCTCACCTTATCCCCCAGGGGGTGCCTCCCACGAGCAGTACTTC.

J is TRBJ2-7 and V is TRBV4-1, with TRBD1 as a possible D gene (5 bases). V gave up 0 bases and J gave up 4 bases, with 7 bases separating them. CDR3 length: 13 residues. Per the germline V gene, CDR1 is MGHRA and CDR2 is YSYEKL. Here the CDR3 DNA reads TGCGCCAGCAGCCAAGATCAGGGTTACGAGCAGTACTTC. Translation gives CASSQDQGYEQYF.

The chain uses TRBV7-3 and TRBJ2-2; TRBD2 is a possible D gene (5 bases). The ends were cut back, 1 base at V and 5 bases at J, with 8 bases in the middle. The CDR3 loop spans 14 amino acids. Per the germline V gene, CDR1 is SGHTA and CDR2 is FQGTGA. CDR3 bases: TGTGCCAGCAGCTTAATCCGGGAAACCGGGGAGCTGTTTTTT. Protein product: CASSLIRETGELFF.

Only one count was recorded for this clone. The CDR3 loop is CASSPGTAVSYEQYF. DNA for the CDR3: TGTGCCAGCAGCCCCGGGACGGCAGTCTCCTACGAGCAGTACTTC. The chain recombines TRBV5-5 with TRBJ2-7; D tentatively fits TRBD1 or TRBD2 (5 bases each). V lost 4 bases and J 0 bases, leaving 14 bases between the germline ends. The length of the CDR3 is 15 residues. Germline V lookup: CDR1 SGHKS, CDR2 YYEKEE (reference sequence).